This entry lists 18 T cell receptor beta chains sequenced from one sample in a study of blood T cell repertoires in COVID-19. Data came from immunoSEQ multiplex PCR; TCRdb stores just in-frame clones and leaves some out. The table shows 260,000 or so clones, with under 90% occurring only once. The sample was peripheral blood. All receptors derive from a human donor in a cohort sampled during active COVID-19.

The chain uses TRBV5-1 and TRBJ2-7; 7 bases line up with TRBD2. The CDR3 length is 14 residues. The trim removed 0 bases at V and 7 bases at J, leaving 7 bases unmatched. CDR1 and CDR2 from the germline V gene are SGHRS and YFSETQ. DNA of the CDR3: TGCGCCAGCAGCTTGGTGGCGGGAGCGAGGGAGCAGTACTTC. This translates into CASSLVAGAREQYF.

V gene TRBV6-5 combines with J gene TRBJ2-7; 11 bases are shared with TRBD1. The germline CDR1 and CDR2 sequences are MNHEY and SVGAGI. Trimming cost V 0 bases and J 7 bases; bases outside gene matches: 5. The CDR3 runs 15 residues. The CDR3 loop reads CASSYSGTGGWEQYF. CDR3 DNA sequence: TGTGCCAGCAGTTACTCCGGGACAGGGGGTTGGGAGCAGTACTTC.

This chain's CDR3 is CASSQVGQGWNEQYF. CDR3 sequence (DNA): TGTGCCAGCAGCCAGGTAGGACAGGGGTGGAACGAGCAGTACTTC. V and J are TRBV4-2 and TRBJ2-7; 9 positions agree with TRBD1. This CDR3 is 15 amino acids long. Germline V lookup: CDR1 LGHNA, CDR2 YNFKEQ. The trim removed 3 bases at V and 5 bases at J, leaving 8 bases unmatched.

This chain uses TRBV27 with TRBJ2-1, with D possibly called TRBD1 or TRBD2 (12 bases each). Trimming took 8 bases from V and 9 from J, leaving 44 bases between them. This CDR3 has 22 amino acids. Germline V CDR1 and CDR2: MNHEY, SMNVEV (reference sequence). Here the CDR3 DNA reads TGTGCCAGCCGGGACAGGGGGCTAAGGACTAGCGGGGAAGGTAGGCGGACAAGTGAGCAGTTCTTC. This codes for CASRDRGLRTSGEGRRTSEQFF.

This clone was found once. The DNA of the CDR3 is TGTGCCAGCACGAGTTCGGTGAACACTGAAGCTTTCTTT. Protein: CASTSSVNTEAFF. The genes are TRBV2 and TRBJ1-1, with D unresolved. CDR3 length: 13 amino acids. Germline V CDR1 and CDR2: SNHLY, FYNNEI. The ends were cut back, 7 bases at V and 0 bases at J, with 9 bases in the middle.

The rearrangement uses TRBV5-8 and TRBJ1-4; TRBD1 might be the D (5 bases). CDR1 is SGHTS, CDR2 YDEGEE, per germline. The CDR3 covers 16 residues. Trimming pared 0 bases from V and 3 bases from J, leaving 12 bases between. DNA for the CDR3: TGTGCCAGCAGCTTGGCCTGGGGAGGGGCTAATGAAAAACTGTTTTTT. It encodes CASSLAWGGANEKLFF. The variable domain in full, with the rest retrieved from reference TRBV5-8 and TRBJ1-4, is EAGVTQSPTHLIKTRGQQATLRCSPISGHTSVYWYQQALGLGLQFLLWYDEGEERNRGNFPPRFSGRQFPNYSSELNVNALELEDSALYLCASSLAWGGANEKLFFGSGTQLSVL.

The CDR3 here is CASRDRGRSSYNSPLHF. For the CDR3, the DNA is TGTGCCAGTAGAGACAGGGGGCGAAGCTCCTATAATTCACCCCTCCACTTT. V usage is TRBV2 and J usage is TRBJ1-6; the match to TRBD1 covers 10 bases. The ends lost 9 bases at V and 0 bases at J; junction bases unmatched: 8. This CDR3 is 17 amino acids long. Germline V gene data show CDR1 as SNHLY and CDR2 as FYNNEI. Based on the CDR3 plus reference TRBV2 and TRBJ1-6, the full variable domain is EPEVTQTPSHQVTQMGQEVILRCVPISNHLYFYWYRQILGQKVEFLVSFYNNEISEKSEIFDDQFSVERPDGSNFTLKIRSTKLEDSAMYFCASRDRGRSSYNSPLHFGNGTRLTVT.

V and J are TRBV25-1 and TRBJ1-5, with 8 bases identical to TRBD1. V was pared by 8 bases and J by 2 bases, with 5 bases of the junction left unmatched. This CDR3 spans 14 amino acids. Germline CDR1 reads MGHDK; CDR2 reads SYGVNS. This chain's CDR3 is CASGRGRGNQPQHF. In DNA form, the CDR3 reads TGTGCCAGCGGCAGGGGGCGCGGCAATCAGCCCCAGCATTTT.

The rearrangement links TRBV7-9 to TRBJ1-2, with TRBD1 matching 8 bases. Germline CDR1 SEHNR, CDR2 FQNEAQ (reference sequence). J was trimmed by 1 base and V by 5 bases; bases with no gene match: 9. CDR3 size: 16 residues. The CDR3 loop reads CASSDTRTGLNYGYTF. The CDR3 coding sequence is TGTGCCAGCAGCGATACCCGGACAGGGCTTAACTATGGCTACACCTTC.

This clone occurred once. The CDR3 DNA sequence: TGTGCCAGCAGCCAAGTGATACAGGACAATCAGCCCCAGCATTTT. Protein: CASSQVIQDNQPQHF. The rearrangement uses TRBV3-1 (or the pseudogene TRBV3-2) and TRBJ1-5, with D perhaps TRBD1 (5 bases). CDR3 length: 15 amino acids. Germline V CDR1 and CDR2: LGHDT, YNNKEL (reference sequence). Trimming took 1 base from V and 3 from J, leaving 10 bases between them.

In this sample, this clone turned up many times. This chain joins TRBV4-1 and TRBJ2-7; maybe TRBD2 (5 bases). Germline-derived CDR1 and CDR2 are MGHRA and YSYEKL. V was cut by 3 bases and J by 1 base, with 16 bases left in between. The CDR3 spans 16 residues. The CDR3 loop is CASSQMGQRGSYEQYF. The CDR3 DNA reads as TGCGCCAGCAGCCAGATGGGCCAACGGGGTTCCTACGAGCAGTACTTC.

The J gene is TRBJ2-1, the V gene TRBV27; 12 positions agree with TRBD2. This CDR3 has 15 amino acids. CDR1 and CDR2 from the germline V gene are MNHEY and SMNVEV (reference sequence). With V trimmed by 5 bases and J by 7 bases, 6 bases remained unmatched. CDR3 in amino acids: CASSPLAGGPNEQFF. For the CDR3, the DNA is TGTGCCAGCAGTCCCCTAGCGGGAGGGCCTAATGAGCAGTTCTTC.

The sample holds a few counts of this clone. The chain is built from TRBV6-1 and TRBJ1-5; 7 bases match TRBD1. Germline lookup yields CDR1 MNHNS and CDR2 SASEGT. CDR3 length: 15 residues. The V and J ends lost 3 bases and 5 bases, in that order; junction bases with no gene match: 7. The CDR3, as DNA: TGTGCCAGCAGTGAGAGGGGGACAGCGGATCAGCCCCAGCATTTT. Translation gives CASSERGTADQPQHF.

This clone showed up just a few times. The chain is built from TRBV5-1 and TRBJ1-2, with D perhaps matching TRBD1 (6 bases). The V gene lost 4 bases and the J gene lost 5 bases, with 9 bases spanning the gap. The CDR3 extends over 12 amino acids. Germline-derived CDR1 and CDR2 are SGHRS and YFSETQ. The CDR3 DNA sequence: TGCGCCAGCAGCGGGGACAAGTATGGCTACACCTTC. Translation: CASSGDKYGYTF.

The chain carries TRBV6-5 and TRBJ2-7; the D gene is possibly TRBD2 (5 bases). V was clipped by 2 bases and J by 4 bases, with 15 bases between them. The CDR3 extends over 15 amino acids. The germline V gene encodes CDR1 MNHEY and CDR2 SVGAGI. CDR3 in amino acids: CASSYEGRGPYEQYF. CDR3 bases: TGTGCCAGCAGTTACGAGGGCCGGGGTCCTTACGAGCAGTACTTC.

The chain joins TRBV7-2 to TRBJ2-1; D perhaps matches TRBD1 (6 bases). The length of the CDR3 is 17 residues. The germline V and J ends were trimmed by 1 base and 2 bases, with 15 bases remaining between them. Germline V CDR1 and CDR2: SGHTA, FQGNSA. CDR3 sequence (DNA): TGTGCCAGCAGCTTAGAGGGAACAGGGCCCCCCTACAATGAGCAGTTCTTC. Translation: CASSLEGTGPPYNEQFF.

The rearrangement links TRBV6-5 to TRBJ1-3, with D tentatively TRBD1 (5 bases). The germline CDR1 and CDR2 sequences are MNHEY and SVGAGI. Trimming removed 5 bases at V and 0 bases at J, with 8 bases between. CDR3 length equals 14 residues. The CDR3 DNA reads TGTGCCAGCAGTACGGACACCTCTGGAAACACCATATATTTT. Its translation is CASSTDTSGNTIYF.

A few counts support this clone. This chain links TRBV10-2 with TRBJ2-1, with 10 nucleotides matching TRBD2. Looked up from germline, CDR1 is WSHSY and CDR2 is SAAADI. CDR3 length: 15 amino acids. The ends lost 2 bases at V and 5 bases at J; junction bases unmatched: 3. CDR3 protein: CASSERTSGDNEQFF. CDR3 nucleotide sequence: TGCGCCAGCAGTGAGAGGACTAGCGGTGACAATGAGCAGTTCTTC.